Listed below are T cell receptor beta chains from one sample, sequenced in a study of T cells in Graves' hyperthyroidism and ophthalmopathy. TCRdb fed the multiplex PCR reads into MiXCR, producing one record per CDR3 protein. The data contain a few hundred thousand distinct CDR3 sequences, roughly 50% of them singletons. The specimen was peripheral blood or thyroid tissue (not recorded which). The receptor set was obtained from a woman under 30 with Graves' hyperthyroidism. Each CDR3 is given with its conserved first and last residue. A D gene is named only where the DNA matches it firmly. Not all rows give a size; the values are once, few, many and, for expanded clones, a class.

v_gene	d_gene	abundance	j_gene	CDR3aa	CDR3nt
TRBV13	TRBD1	many	TRBJ1-1	CASSLGSGGSRNTEAFF	TGTGCCAGCAGCTTAGGTTCAGGGGGCAGTCGGAACACTGAAGCTTTCTTT
TRBV2	TRBD1	NA	TRBJ2-3	CASSHRGPDTQYF	TGTGCCAGCAGTCACAGGGGGCCGGATACGCAGTATTTT
TRBV19	NA	NA	TRBJ1-5	CASSIGLGFYGQDQPQHF	TGTGCCAGTAGTATAGGTCTAGGGTTTTATGGTCAGGATCAGCCCCAGCATTTT
TRBV7-9	NA	NA	TRBJ2-1	CASSQLRFGSYNEQFF	TGTGCCAGCAGCCAACTTAGGTTCGGTTCCTACAATGAGCAGTTCTTC
TRBV24-1	NA	NA	TRBJ1-2	CATSARVERQIYGYTF	TGTGCCACCAGTGCTAGAGTGGAGAGACAGATTTATGGCTACACCTTC
TRBV5-1	NA	NA	TRBJ2-7	CASSSGQNTGELYF	TGCGCCAGCAGCTCTGGACAGAACACCGGGGAGCTGTACTTC
TRBV20-1	NA	NA	TRBJ1-1	CSARKGGANTEAFF	TGCAGTGCTCGTAAGGGGGGGGCGAACACTGAAGCTTTCTTT
TRBV7-2	NA	many	TRBJ1-3	CASSLSGTLSGNTIYF	TGTGCCAGCAGCCTGTCCGGGACGCTCTCTGGAAACACCATATATTTT
TRBV9	NA	many	TRBJ1-3	CASSEGARAGNTIYF	TGTGCCAGCAGCGAGGGAGCGAGGGCCGGAAACACCATATATTTT
TRBV19	NA	NA	TRBJ2-2	CDVGELFF	TGTGACGTCGGGGAGCTGTTTTTT
TRBV11-1	NA	many	TRBJ2-7	CASSSIGAGASYEQYF	TGTGCCAGCAGCTCAATCGGGGCAGGGGCATCCTACGAGCAGTACTTC
TRBV24-1	NA	NA	TRBJ1-2	CATSESGEDYGYTF	TGTGCCACCAGCGAATCAGGGGAAGACTATGGCTACACCTTC
TRBV29-1	NA	many	TRBJ2-7	CSAALVSSYEQYF	TGCAGCGCCGCACTGGTTAGCTCCTACGAGCAGTACTTC
TRBV27	TRBD1	NA	TRBJ1-1	CASSTGTGPMNTEAFF	TGTGCCAGCAGTACCGGGACAGGGCCCATGAACACTGAAGCTTTCTTT
TRBV20-1	TRBD2	many	TRBJ2-2	CSARDNGGGRSGELFF	TGCAGTGCTAGAGATAATGGGGGAGGGAGGAGCGGGGAGCTGTTTTTT
TRBV20-1	NA	many	TRBJ1-1	CSAIYGVTEAFF	TGCAGTGCTATTTATGGAGTCACTGAAGCTTTCTTT
TRBV25-1	NA	many	TRBJ1-1	CASSPRLVTEAFF	TGTGCCAGCAGCCCCAGGCTGGTCACTGAAGCTTTCTTT
TRBV6-6	TRBD2	many	TRBJ2-7	CASSDLAGDSYEQYF	TGTGCCAGCAGTGATCTAGCGGGAGACTCCTACGAGCAGTACTTC
TRBV7-9	TRBD2	NA	TRBJ2-5	CASSFLGTIGETQYF	TGTGCCAGCAGCTTCCTCGGGACTATCGGAGAGACCCAGTACTTC
TRBV20-1	NA	once	TRBJ2-5	CSRTDVQETQYF	TGCAGTCGGACAGACGTACAAGAGACCCAGTACTTC
TRBV7-2	NA	many	TRBJ1-1	CASSLLQSSTEAFF	TGTGCCAGCAGTCTATTACAGTCGTCCACTGAAGCTTTCTTT
TRBV27	TRBD2	many	TRBJ2-7	CASSLMTSGTAYEQYF	TGTGCCAGCAGTCTGATGACTAGCGGGACCGCCTACGAGCAGTACTTC
TRBV5-1	NA	many	TRBJ1-5	CASSLDPIGQPQHF	TGCGCCAGCAGCTTGGATCCGATAGGGCAGCCCCAGCATTTT
TRBV24-1	TRBD2	NA	TRBJ2-1	CATSDWASGRTYNEQFF	TGTGCCACCAGTGATTGGGCTAGCGGAAGGACCTACAATGAGCAGTTCTTC
TRBV25-1	TRBD2	few	TRBJ2-7	CASSEFVTSGSNEQYF	TGTGCCAGCAGTGAATTTGTGACTAGCGGGAGTAACGAGCAGTACTTC
TRBV12-3/TRBV12-4	TRBD1	NA	TRBJ1-4	CASSHSAGQGEKLFF	TGTGCCAGCAGCCACTCCGCGGGACAGGGCGAAAAACTGTTTTTT
TRBV19	TRBD1	many	TRBJ2-7	CASSIYGDRAYEQYF	TGTGCCAGTAGTATCTACGGGGACAGGGCCTACGAGCAGTACTTC
TRBV12-5	TRBD1	few	TRBJ1-1	CASGLSPLTGGIYTEAFF	TGTGCTAGTGGTTTGTCACCGTTAACAGGGGGGATATACACTGAAGCTTTCTTT
TRBV10-3	NA	many	TRBJ1-5	CAIAGGAGNSNQPQHF	TGTGCCATCGCCGGAGGGGCAGGAAATAGCAATCAGCCCCAGCATTTT
TRBV10-3	TRBD2	NA	TRBJ2-7	CASSPKSGRLNEQYF	TGTGCCAGCTCCCCGAAAAGCGGGAGACTAAACGAGCAGTACTTC
TRBV19	TRBD2	few	TRBJ2-2	CASSVYSGSAGELFF	TGTGCCAGTAGTGTCTATAGCGGGAGCGCCGGGGAGCTGTTTTTT
TRBV29-1	NA	many	TRBJ2-6	CSVEEYVAGANVLTF	TGCAGCGTTGAAGAGTACGTTGCCGGGGCCAACGTCCTGACTTTC
TRBV29-1	NA	NA	TRBJ1-2	CSVESGSTF	TGCAGCGTTGAATCAGGCAGCACCTTC
TRBV2	TRBD1	many	TRBJ2-7	CASQYGQGSYEQYF	TGTGCCAGCCAGTATGGACAGGGCTCCTACGAGCAGTACTTC
TRBV10-3	TRBD1	many	TRBJ1-2	CAIRARTGAGYTF	TGTGCCATCAGGGCCCGGACAGGTGCAGGCTACACCTTC
TRBV29-1	TRBD1	NA	TRBJ2-5	CSSWTGAPRETQYF	TGCAGCTCCTGGACAGGGGCTCCCCGAGAGACCCAGTACTTC
TRBV19	NA	many	TRBJ2-2	CASSIGNTGELFF	TGTGCCAGTAGTATAGGGAACACCGGGGAGCTGTTTTTT
TRBV5-8	NA	many	TRBJ1-1	CASSHSSGNTEAFF	TGTGCCAGCAGCCACTCTTCAGGGAACACTGAAGCTTTCTTT
TRBV27	NA	NA	TRBJ1-2	CASSLSSGVGYTF	TGTGCCAGCAGTTTATCAAGCGGGGTGGGCTACACCTTC
TRBV12-3/TRBV12-4	NA	many	TRBJ2-7	CASSLKGLSYEQYF	TGTGCCAGCAGTTTAAAGGGACTCTCCTACGAGCAGTACTTC
TRBV6-2/TRBV6-3	NA	NA	TRBJ1-1	CASSYPSEMTENTEAFF	TGTGCCAGCAGTTACCCGTCGGAAATGACAGAGAACACTGAAGCTTTCTTT
TRBV7-2	TRBD2	NA	TRBJ2-5	CASSNRAGGAQYF	TGTGCCAGCAGCAACCGAGCGGGAGGGGCCCAGTACTTC
TRBV5-1	NA	many	TRBJ1-5	CASSLEGQGTQPQHF	TGCGCCAGCAGCTTGGAAGGGCAGGGAACCCAGCCCCAGCATTTT
TRBV4-1	NA	NA	TRBJ2-7	CASSQIITGSSYEQYF	TGCGCCAGCAGCCAAATAATAACGGGAAGCTCCTACGAGCAGTACTTC
TRBV29-1	NA	NA	TRBJ1-2	CSSEYGTLYGYTF	TGCAGCAGTGAATACGGTACCCTCTATGGCTACACCTTC
TRBV6-5	NA	NA	TRBJ1-5	CASSYGEGDNQPQHF	TGTGCCAGCAGTTACGGGGAGGGGGATAATCAGCCCCAGCATTTT
TRBV29-1	TRBD2	NA	TRBJ2-6	CSVGPGLAGNVLTF	TGCAGCGTTGGTCCGGGGCTAGCGGGCAACGTCCTGACTTTC